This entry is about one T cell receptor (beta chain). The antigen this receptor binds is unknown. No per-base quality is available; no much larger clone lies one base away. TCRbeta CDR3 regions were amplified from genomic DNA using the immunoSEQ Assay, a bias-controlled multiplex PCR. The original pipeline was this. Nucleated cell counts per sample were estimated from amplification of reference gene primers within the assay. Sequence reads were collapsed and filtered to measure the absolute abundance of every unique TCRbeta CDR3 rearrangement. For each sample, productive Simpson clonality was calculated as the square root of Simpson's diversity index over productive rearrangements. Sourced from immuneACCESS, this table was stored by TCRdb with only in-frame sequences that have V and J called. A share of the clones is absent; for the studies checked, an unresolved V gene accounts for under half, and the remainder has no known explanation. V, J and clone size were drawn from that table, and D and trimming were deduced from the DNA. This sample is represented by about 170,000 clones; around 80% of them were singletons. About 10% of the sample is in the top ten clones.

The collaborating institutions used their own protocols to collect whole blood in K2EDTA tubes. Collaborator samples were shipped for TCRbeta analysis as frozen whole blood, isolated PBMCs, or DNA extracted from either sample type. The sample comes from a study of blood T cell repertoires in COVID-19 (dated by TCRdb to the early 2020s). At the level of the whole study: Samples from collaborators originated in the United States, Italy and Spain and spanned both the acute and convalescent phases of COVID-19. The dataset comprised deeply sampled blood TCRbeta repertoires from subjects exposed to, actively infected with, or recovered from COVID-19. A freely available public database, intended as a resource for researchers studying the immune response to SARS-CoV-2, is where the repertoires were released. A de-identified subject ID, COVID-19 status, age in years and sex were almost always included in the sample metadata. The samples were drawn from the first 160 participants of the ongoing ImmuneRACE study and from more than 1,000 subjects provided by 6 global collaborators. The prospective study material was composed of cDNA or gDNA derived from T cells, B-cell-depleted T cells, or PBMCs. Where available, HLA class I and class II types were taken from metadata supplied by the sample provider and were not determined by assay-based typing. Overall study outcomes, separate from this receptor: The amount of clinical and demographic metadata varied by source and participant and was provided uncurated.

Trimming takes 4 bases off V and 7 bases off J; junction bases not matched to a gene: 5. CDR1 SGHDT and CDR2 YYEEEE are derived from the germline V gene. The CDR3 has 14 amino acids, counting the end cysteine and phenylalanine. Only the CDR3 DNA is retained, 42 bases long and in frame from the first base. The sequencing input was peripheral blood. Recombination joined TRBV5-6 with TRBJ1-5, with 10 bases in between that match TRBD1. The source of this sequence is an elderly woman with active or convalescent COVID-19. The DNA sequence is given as TGTGCCAGCAGCGAGGGACAGGGGCACCAGCCCCAGCATTTT. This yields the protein CASSEGQGHQPQHF.